Shown below are 5 T cell receptor beta chains from a single sample sequenced in a study of response to subunit inactivated influenza vaccine. In TCRdb, the RT-PCR reads were re-called with MiXCR into one record per CDR3 protein. This table has around 490,000 distinct CDR3 sequences, approximately 7.6% appearing once. The sequencing here drew on PBMCs from blood, taken around 2 years after vaccination. The receptors originated from a man aged 50 to 69 who received an inactivated influenza vaccine.

This clonotype was recorded many times. The chain links TRBV6-5 to TRBJ1-2, with D unresolved. Deletions cut 6 bases from V and 2 bases from J, with 19 bases between. The CDR3 totals 16 residues. The germline V gene encodes CDR1 MNHEY and CDR2 SVGAGI. The CDR3 loop reads CASRYGLGSWNYGYTF. CDR3 sequence (DNA): TGTGCCAGCAGATATGGGTTGGGGAGCTGGAACTATGGCTACACCTTC.

A few counts support this clonotype. The rearrangement joins TRBV5-1 to TRBJ2-2, with TRBD1 matching 7 bases. In germline, CDR1 is SGHRS, CDR2 YFSETQ. The CDR3 is made up of 16 amino acids. With 4 bases clipped from V and 0 bases from J, the junction kept 6 bases outside the gene matches. CDR3 in DNA: TGCGCCAGCAGCCACAGGGGATTCGCGAACACCGGGGAGCTGTTTTTT. This translates into CASSHRGFANTGELFF. Using reference TRBV5-1 and TRBJ2-2 for the parts outside the CDR3, the full variable domain is KAGVTQTPRYLIKTRGQQVTLSCSPISGHRSVSWYQQTPGQGLQFLFEYFSETQRNKGNFPGRFSGRQFSNSRSEMNVSTLELGDSALYLCASSHRGFANTGELFFGEGSRLTVL.

J is TRBJ2-1 and V is TRBV5-6, with D unresolved. Germline V gene sequence: CDR1 SGHDT, CDR2 YYEEEE. Trimming removed 5 bases from V and 3 bases from J, with 15 bases in between. The CDR3 contains 15 residues. CDR3 amino acids: CASRKPGRNYNEQFF. Written as DNA, the CDR3 is TGTGCCAGCAGGAAACCCGGACGGAACTACAATGAGCAGTTCTTC.

This clonotype occurred many times. The chain links TRBV7-7 to TRBJ2-2; TRBD2 is a possible D gene (5 bases). The CDR3 is 14 amino acids. CDR1 and CDR2 from the germline V gene are SSHAT and FNYEAQ (reference sequence). Trimming removed 6 bases at V and 4 bases at J, with 12 bases between. CDR3 loop: CASSLRGVTGELFF. CDR3 in DNA: TGTGCCAGCAGTCTCCGGGGAGTCACCGGGGAGCTGTTTTTT.

This clonotype has at least ten counts. CDR3 nucleotides: TGTGCCAGCAGCCTCGACATGCAAGATACGCAGTATTTT. This sequence encodes CASSLDMQDTQYF. The chain uses TRBV4-2 and TRBJ2-3; no definite D call. V was pared by 4 bases and J by 5 bases, with 10 bases between. The CDR3 sequence is 13 residues long. Germline-derived CDR1 and CDR2 are LGHNA and YNFKEQ.